What follows are 2 T cell receptor beta chains derived from one specimen sequenced in a study of blood T cell repertoires in COVID-19 (dated by TCRdb to 2019 to 2021). Library preparation used the immunoSEQ multiplex PCR assay. Drawn from immuneACCESS, this table holds only the in-frame rearrangements with V and J called that TCRdb kept. Clones are partly lost; checked studies trace under half to an unresolved V gene and leave the rest unexplained. In all, the sample holds roughly 60,000 clones, and about 91% of those were seen once. The leading ten clones occupy around 4.6% of the sample. The sample taken for sequencing was peripheral blood. These receptors were collected from a middle-aged man with active COVID-19.

The chain links TRBV7-9 to TRBJ2-1; D unclear. Germline lookup yields CDR1 SEHNR and CDR2 FQNEAQ (reference sequence). Deletions cut 2 bases from V and 9 bases from J, with 5 bases between. The CDR3 totals 11 residues. The chain's CDR3 is CASSLTLEQFF. In DNA, the CDR3 is TGTGCCAGCAGCTTAACTCTTGAGCAGTTCTTC.

V is TRBV9 and J is TRBJ2-7; 8 bases align to TRBD1. This CDR3 contains 13 residues. CDR1 SGDLS and CDR2 YYNGEE come from the germline V gene. V was clipped by 2 bases and J by 8 bases; unmatched bases: 6. CDR3 nucleotides: TGTGCCAGCAGCGTCCAGACAGGGGACCAGCAGTACTTC. Translated: CASSVQTGDQQYF.